This is a list of T cell receptor beta chains from one sample in a study of type 1 regulatory T cells. These receptors have no known antigen. TCRdb reanalysed the reads using MiXCR and keeps one entry per CDR3 protein. The sample yields about 65,000 distinct CDR3 sequences, around 49% seen once. The source material was cultured non-Tr1 T cells, either the whole culture or a sorted T cell fraction (not recorded which). The receptors here all came from a human donor in good health. The CDR3 runs from the conserved cysteine through the conserved F or W. The D gene is left open where the match is weak. The size entry is marked missing in some rows and otherwise reads once, few, many or a size class.

J gene | clone size | D gene | V gene | CDR3 protein | CDR3 DNA
TRBJ1-1 | . | TRBD1 | TRBV6-1 | CASSFLEQGATEAFF | TGTGCCAGCAGCTTTCTCGAACAGGGGGCCACTGAAGCTTTCTTT
TRBJ2-3 | few | TRBD2 | TRBV5-1 | CASSPGLLTNTDTQYF | TGCGCCAGCAGCCCGGGACTACTTACAAACACAGATACGCAGTATTTT
TRBJ1-1 | few | TRBD1 | TRBV20-1 | CSAIIQGARTEAFF | TGCAGTGCTATTATTCAGGGGGCGAGGACTGAAGCTTTCTTT
TRBJ2-7 | . | TRBD2 | TRBV4-1 | CASTRTGGTYEQYF | TGCGCCAGCACCCGAACCGGGGGGACCTACGAGCAGTACTTC
TRBJ1-2 | . | TRBD1 | TRBV20-1 | CSASLPQGYGYGYTF | TGCAGTGCTAGCCTCCCACAGGGGTACGGCTATGGCTACACCTTC
TRBJ2-5 | . | . | TRBV4-3 | CASSQVGAEQETQYF | TGCGCCAGCAGCCAAGTAGGGGCAGAACAAGAGACCCAGTACTTC
TRBJ2-7 | . | . | TRBV9 | CASSVGVAYEQYF | TGTGCCAGCAGCGTAGGGGTGGCCTACGAGCAGTACTTC
TRBJ1-1 | . | . | TRBV19 | CASSRTDLMNTEAFF | TGTGCCAGTAGTAGGACGGATCTTATGAACACTGAAGCTTTCTTT
TRBJ2-1 | once | TRBD2 | TRBV20-1 | CSASQEGRGVNEQFF | TGCAGTGCTAGCCAGGAGGGGCGGGGGGTTAATGAGCAGTTCTTC
TRBJ2-1 | . | . | TRBV13 | CASSLVASAGEQFF | TGTGCCAGCAGCTTGGTTGCCAGCGCCGGTGAGCAGTTCTTC
TRBJ2-5 | . | . | TRBV5-4 | CASSRSGAQETQYF | TGTGCCAGCAGCCGATCGGGAGCCCAAGAGACCCAGTACTTC
TRBJ1-2 | . | . | TRBV7-2 | CASSLAPGGGGYTF | TGTGCCAGCAGCTTAGCCCCGGGGGGGGGTGGCTACACCTTC
TRBJ1-5 | . | . | TRBV2 | CASRGAYSNQPQHF | TGTGCCAGCAGGGGGGCCTATAGCAATCAGCCCCAGCATTTT
TRBJ1-3 | . | . | TRBV7-9 | CATGHSLGNTIYF | TGTGCCACCGGCCACTCCCTGGGAAACACCATATATTTT
TRBJ1-5 | few | . | TRBV30 | CAWSVGGGQPQHF | TGTGCCTGGAGTGTGGGGGGTGGTCAGCCCCAGCATTTT
TRBJ2-5 | . | TRBD2 | TRBV7-2 | CASSVGVAGGTQYF | TGTGCCAGCAGCGTGGGGGTAGCGGGGGGGACCCAGTACTTC
TRBJ2-2 | . | TRBD1 | TRBV12-3/TRBV12-4 | CASAKGTGGAGELFF | TGTGCCAGCGCAAAGGGGACAGGGGGAGCCGGGGAGCTGTTTTTT
TRBJ1-5 | few | TRBD1 | TRBV20-1 | CSPTPGQRPDQPQHF | TGCAGTCCAACGCCGGGACAGCGGCCAGATCAGCCCCAGCATTTT
TRBJ2-7 | . | TRBD2 | TRBV6-6 | CASSSTSPGLAAEQYF | TGTGCCAGCAGTTCCACCTCCCCGGGACTAGCAGCCGAGCAGTACTTC
TRBJ1-1 | . | TRBD1 | TRBV29-1 | CSVGGQGQGVYSEAFF | TGCAGCGTTGGGGGACAGGGTCAAGGTGTGTACTCTGAAGCTTTCTTT
TRBJ2-2 | few | . | TRBV7-9 | CASSLRQLATGELFF | TGTGCCAGCAGCTTACGACAGTTGGCCACCGGGGAGCTGTTTTTT
TRBJ1-2 | many | . | TRBV12-3/TRBV12-4 | CASSLGGFSYGYTF | TGTGCCAGCAGTTTAGGAGGGTTCAGCTATGGCTACACCTTC
TRBJ1-6 | . | . | TRBV18 | CASSPLGEQSSPLHF | TGTGCCAGCTCACCACTAGGGGAACAGAGTTCACCCCTCCACTTT
TRBJ2-7 | . | TRBD1 | TRBV20-1 | CSAQPGQGLPYEQYF | TGCAGTGCCCAACCGGGACAGGGGCTGCCCTACGAGCAGTACTTC
TRBJ2-1 | . | . | TRBV11-3 | CASSLDGALYNEQFF | TGTGCCAGCAGCTTAGATGGGGCACTTTACAATGAGCAGTTCTTC
TRBJ2-3 | few | . | TRBV20-1 | CSARDASTDTQYF | TGCAGTGCTAGAGATGCTAGCACAGATACGCAGTATTTT
TRBJ2-7 | few | TRBD2 | TRBV7-2 | CASSLGRGAPYEQYF | TGTGCCAGCAGCTTAGGGCGGGGGGCCCCCTACGAGCAGTACTTC
TRBJ1-2 | once | . | TRBV5-1 | CASSDEDNYGYTF | TGCGCCAGCAGCGACGAAGATAACTATGGCTACACCTTC
TRBJ1-1 | . | . | TRBV12-3/TRBV12-4 | CASFPTGGALRGFF | TGTGCCAGCTTTCCCACCGGGGGGGCCCTCCGGGGTTTCTTT
TRBJ1-3 | . | . | TRBV12-3/TRBV12-4 | CASSFRVRGNTIYF | TGTGCCAGCAGTTTCAGGGTCCGAGGAAACACCATATATTTT
TRBJ2-1 | . | . | TRBV5-1 | CASSLSAGGASYEQSF | TGCGCCAGCAGCCTCTCGGCCGGGGGCGCCTCGTATGAGCAGTCCTTC
TRBJ2-7 | . | . | TRBV7-6 | CASSLVGSGEQYF | TGTGCCAGCAGCTTAGTGGGGTCGGGAGAGCAGTACTTC
TRBJ2-5 | . | . | TRBV3-2 | CASSQDRRLAKEKETQYF | TGTGCCAGCAGCCAAGATAGAAGGCTAGCGAAGGAAAAAGAGACCCAGTACTTC
TRBJ1-1 | . | TRBD1 | TRBV30 | CAWSVRNRGITEAFF | TGTGCCTGGAGTGTACGGAACAGGGGGATCACTGAAGCTTTCTTT
TRBJ2-2 | few | . | TRBV13 | CASSFTANTGELFF | TGTGCCAGCAGCTTTACAGCGAACACCGGGGAGCTGTTTTTT
TRBJ1-4 | . | . | TRBV7-2 | CASSLFVATNEKLFF | TGTGCCAGCAGCTTGTTTGTTGCAACTAATGAAAAACTGTTTTTT
TRBJ2-1 | few | . | TRBV20-1 | CSAPRDPNGDEQFF | TGCAGTGCCCCCCGGGACCCTAATGGTGATGAGCAGTTCTTC